This T cell receptor (beta chain) is from a study of OX40 agonist ivuxolimab in advanced cancers. The table came from immunoSEQ multiplex PCR; TCRdb's copy has only in-frame clones and leaves some out. The data hold roughly 15,000 clones, with 77% observed a single time. J was trimmed by 4 bases and V by 0 bases; bases with no gene match: 2. Germline V lookup: CDR1 SEHNR, CDR2 FQNEAQ (reference sequence). The CDR3 is made up of 15 amino acids. Sample: CD4+ or CD8+ T cells sorted from blood, taken in a trial of the OX40 agonist ivuxolimab. This receptor was obtained from an adult with an advanced solid tumor such as melanoma, head and neck, liver or kidney cancer. This chain connects TRBV7-9 to TRBJ2-3, with TRBD1 identical over 9 bases. The CDR3: CASSLARDRADTQYF. In DNA form, the CDR3 reads TGTGCCAGCAGCTTAGCGCGGGACAGGGCAGATACGCAGTATTTT.